The source of this T cell receptor beta chain is a study of blood T cell repertoires in COVID-19. Study as a whole: Collection of acute and convalescent COVID-19 samples took place in the United States, Italy and Spain. From T cells, B-cell-depleted T cells, or PBMCs came the material, which was cDNA or gDNA.

Germline V CDR1 and CDR2: KGHSH, LQKENI. This CDR3 is 13 amino acids long. The V and J ends lost 2 bases and 5 bases, in that order; junction bases with no gene match: 2. TCRdb's copy holds only in-frame clones and misses some; the assay was immunoSEQ multiplex PCR. The sample includes roughly 110,000 clones, more than 70% of them seen just once. Material: peripheral blood. The gene calls are TRBV18 and TRBJ1-2, with 7 positions matching TRBD1. The sequence derives from a man between 70 and 80 years old with acute or convalescent COVID-19. Here the CDR3 reads CASSPTGDYGYTF. The CDR3 nucleotides read TGTGCCAGCTCACCAACAGGGGATTATGGCTACACCTTC.